The rows below give T cell receptor beta chains drawn from one sample of a study of beta chain features in type 1 diabetes. Sequencing used immunoSEQ multiplex PCR; TCRdb keeps in-frame clones, though not all of them. The repertoire holds around 25,000 clones, with around 65% as singletons. Input material: stem cell memory CD4+ T cells from blood. The receptors shown here come from a woman aged 40-49 years with type 1 diabetes. CDR3s include the opening cysteine and the closing phenylalanine or tryptophan. The order of the fields is D gene, clone size, V gene, J gene, CDR3 DNA, CDR3 protein. D genes are given only for firm matches. A clone size is listed for some rows: how often the clone was seen (once, few, many), or a class if it is expanded.

TRBD2	NA	TRBV11-2	TRBJ2-3	TGTGCCAGCAGCTTAGGGACTAGCGGGGCCCTAGATACGCAGTATTTT	CASSLGTSGALDTQYF
NA	NA	TRBV5-1	TRBJ2-5	TGCGCCAGCAGCCTCCCTAGCGATCAAGAGACCCAGTACTTC	CASSLPSDQETQYF
NA	NA	TRBV28	TRBJ2-7	TGTGCCAGCAGTGAAGGAGGACAGTCCTCCTACGAGCAGTACTTC	CASSEGGQSSYEQYF
NA	once	TRBV28	TRBJ1-1	TGTGCCAGCAGTTTACCAGGGTGGCCGGGTCCTGAAGCTTTCTTT	CASSLPGWPGPEAFF
TRBD2	NA	TRBV7-2	TRBJ2-1	TGTGCCAGCAGCGGAAGACGGGAGGGTGAGCAGTTCTTC	CASSGRREGEQFF
NA	NA	TRBV4-3	TRBJ2-3	TGCGCCAGCAGCCAAGATCATGCAGATACGCAGTATTTT	CASSQDHADTQYF
NA	NA	TRBV5-1	TRBJ2-2	TGCGCCAGCAGCTTGCATGACTCCGGGGAGCTGTTTTTT	CASSLHDSGELFF
NA	few	TRBV6-6	TRBJ2-1	TGTGCCAGCAGTTACTCGGAAGCAGGGGAGCAGTTCTTC	CASSYSEAGEQFF
NA	once	TRBV7-2	TRBJ2-1	TGTGCCAGCAGCTTAGAGAGAGGGAGGGGGACGGCGCAGTTCTTC	CASSLERGRGTAQFF
TRBD1	NA	TRBV11-3	TRBJ2-7	TGTGCCAGCAGCCTACGACAGGGACCTGCCTACGAGCAGTACTTC	CASSLRQGPAYEQYF
NA	NA	TRBV7-8	TRBJ1-1	TGTGCCAGCAGCTTTGAGGCGGAAGCTTTCTTT	CASSFEAEAFF
TRBD1	NA	TRBV5-6	TRBJ2-6	TGTGCCAGCAGCGCATTGGGACAGGCAAGCTCTGGGGCCAACGTCCTGACTTTC	CASSALGQASSGANVLTF
TRBD1	NA	TRBV29-1	TRBJ1-1	TGCACCCCCTCAGGGGACAGGGTGACGGTGAACACTGAAGCTTTCTTT	CTPSGDRVTVNTEAFF
NA	NA	TRBV9	TRBJ1-4	TGTGCCAGCAGCGTAGGAGGAGATAATGAAAAACTGTTTTTT	CASSVGGDNEKLFF
TRBD1	NA	TRBV4-1	TRBJ1-1	TGCGCCAGCAGCCAAACACACTCCGGGACAGAGGAAGCTTTCTTT	CASSQTHSGTEEAFF
TRBD2	NA	TRBV28	TRBJ2-7	TGTGCCAGCACCCCTCTCCTAGAGGGAGGGTCCTACGAGCAGTACTTC	CASTPLLEGGSYEQYF
TRBD1	NA	TRBV18	TRBJ2-5	TGTGCCAGTTCACAGGGGAAAGAGACCCAGTACTTC	CASSQGKETQYF
TRBD1	NA	TRBV11-2	TRBJ2-6	TGTGCCAGCAGCTTAGTTTCAGGGGGAGACGTCCTGACTTTC	CASSLVSGGDVLTF
TRBD1	NA	TRBV6-1	TRBJ2-5	TGTGCCAGCAGTGGACAGGGCGGGGAGACCCAGTACTTC	CASSGQGGETQYF
NA	NA	TRBV28	TRBJ2-7	TGTGCCAGCAGTTTACCAGGGGCAAGCTCCTACGAGCAGTACTTC	CASSLPGASSYEQYF
NA	NA	TRBV27	TRBJ1-2	TGTGCCAGCAGTTTTGCCGACAGAGCCTATGGCTACACCTTC	CASSFADRAYGYTF
NA	NA	TRBV18	TRBJ1-1	TGTGCCAGCTCACGTTCCCGGGACACTGAAGCTTTCTTT	CASSRSRDTEAFF
NA	NA	TRBV7-2	TRBJ2-1	TGTGCCAGCAGCCAAGGGAAGGGCGGGGTGAAGCAGTTCTTC	CASSQGKGGVKQFF
NA	NA	TRBV18	TRBJ2-7	TGTGCCAGCTCCCCCCGGGACACCTACGAGCAGTACTTC	CASSPRDTYEQYF
TRBD1	few	TRBV7-2	TRBJ2-1	TGTGCCAGCAGCTTAGGGGGGACAGGGTACAATGAGCAGTTCTTC	CASSLGGTGYNEQFF
NA	NA	TRBV5-4	TRBJ1-1	TGTGCCAGCAGCTTAGCCGCCGGAGAACGAGAAGCTTTCTTT	CASSLAAGEREAFF